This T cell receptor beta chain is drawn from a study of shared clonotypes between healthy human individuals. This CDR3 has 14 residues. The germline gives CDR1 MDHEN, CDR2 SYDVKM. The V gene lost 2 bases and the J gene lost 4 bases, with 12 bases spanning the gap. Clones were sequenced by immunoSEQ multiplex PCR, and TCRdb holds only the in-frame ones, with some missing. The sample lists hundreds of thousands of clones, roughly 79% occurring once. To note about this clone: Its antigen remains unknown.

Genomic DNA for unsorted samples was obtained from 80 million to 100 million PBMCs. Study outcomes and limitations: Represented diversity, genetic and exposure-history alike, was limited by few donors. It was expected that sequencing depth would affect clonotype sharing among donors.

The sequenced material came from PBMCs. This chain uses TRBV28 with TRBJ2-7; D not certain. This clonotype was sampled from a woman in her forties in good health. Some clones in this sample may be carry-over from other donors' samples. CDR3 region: CASSLVRAAYEQYF. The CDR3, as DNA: TGTGCCAGCAGTTTAGTTAGGGCGGCTTACGAGCAGTACTTC.